The clone carrying this TCR beta chain came up many times. This record comes from a study of kidney transplant recipient with SARS-CoV-2 infection. TCRdb reanalysed the reads using MiXCR and keeps one entry per CDR3 protein. Altogether approximately 240,000 distinct CDR3 sequences are present, around 26% being singletons, with the ten largest covering nearly 7.5%. The specimen comprised a blood sample, sampled at baseline and between days 110 and 120 from a kidney transplant recipient. The TCR sequence derives from a male patient in his thirties who had COVID-19 and was a kidney transplant recipient. Some T cells may originate from the graft donor.

As DNA, the CDR3 is TGCGCCAGCAGCCGTTTAGGGGAGACTGGCTACACCTTC. It specifies CASSRLGETGYTF. The chain links TRBV5-1 to TRBJ1-2, with a weak D call TRBD1 (5 bases). V was clipped by 4 bases and J by 7 bases, with 14 bases between them. The V gene's germline CDR1 is SGHRS and CDR2 YFSETQ. The CDR3 runs 13 residues.